A selection of T cell receptor beta chains follows, all from one sample in a study of blood T cells in healthy people across ages. Via MiXCR, TCRdb re-called the 5' RACE reads, giving one row per CDR3 protein. The table records 630,000 or so distinct CDR3 sequences, about 32% of them present only once. The sample consisted of blood. The source is a woman over 75 in good health. CDR3s include the opening cysteine and the closing phenylalanine or tryptophan. A D gene is named only where the DNA matches it firmly. Not all rows give a size; the values are once, few, many and, for expanded clones, a class.

J | D | V | size | CDR3 | DNA
TRBJ2-3 | TRBD1 | TRBV7-3 | many | CASSLRDREADTQYF | TGTGCCAGCAGCTTAAGGGACAGGGAGGCAGATACGCAGTATTTT
TRBJ1-1 | NA | TRBV9 | NA | CASSARDGGRTEAFF | TGTGCCAGCAGCGCTAGGGACGGGGGGCGGACTGAAGCTTTCTTT
TRBJ2-1 | NA | TRBV7-2 | NA | CASSWSQNEQFF | TGTGCCAGCAGCTGGTCCCAAAATGAGCAGTTCTTC
TRBJ1-1 | NA | TRBV5-1 | NA | CASSLVAGVNTEAFF | TGCGCCAGCAGCTTGGTGGCAGGGGTGAACACTGAAGCTTTCTTT
TRBJ2-3 | NA | TRBV7-7 | many | CASSPTGSSTDTQYF | TGTGCCAGCAGCCCAACCGGGTCTAGCACAGATACGCAGTATTTT
TRBJ2-7 | NA | TRBV7-9 | few | CASRSLLGAEQYF | TGTGCCAGCAGGTCTCTACTAGGAGCCGAGCAGTACTTC
TRBJ2-2 | NA | TRBV3-1 | few | CAIGGTNTGELFF | TGTGCCATCGGGGGAACTAACACCGGGGAGCTGTTTTTT
TRBJ2-3 | NA | TRBV5-1 | NA | CASMRASGTLRTDTQYF | TGCGCCAGCATGCGAGCCTCCGGGACCCTAAGAACAGATACGCAGTATTTT
TRBJ1-6 | TRBD1 | TRBV6-6 | few | CASSQTGQGNSPLHF | TGTGCCAGCAGTCAAACGGGACAGGGTAATTCACCCCTCCACTTT
TRBJ2-3 | TRBD2 | TRBV9 | NA | CASSAGTSGGGRADTQYF | TGTGCCAGCAGCGCCGGGACTAGCGGGGGGGGACGCGCAGATACGCAGTATTTT
TRBJ2-1 | TRBD1 | TRBV7-8 | NA | CASSRTGQTYNEQFF | TGTGCCAGCAGCCGAACGGGACAGACCTACAATGAGCAGTTCTTC
TRBJ2-1 | NA | TRBV7-7 | many | CASSLDSSATDEQFF | TGTGCTAGCAGCTTAGATTCTAGCGCTACGGATGAGCAGTTCTTC
TRBJ2-7 | NA | TRBV7-9 | few | CASSWPLQGGEQYF | TGTGCCAGCAGCTGGCCCCTGCAGGGTGGCGAGCAGTACTTC
TRBJ2-4 | NA | TRBV7-9 | many | CASSSTDRYKNIQYF | TGTGCCAGCAGCTCTACTGACAGATACAAAAACATTCAGTACTTC
TRBJ2-6 | NA | TRBV6-5 | many | CASSQGHSGANVLTF | TGTGCCAGCAGTCAGGGACACTCTGGGGCCAACGTCCTGACTTTC
TRBJ2-1 | NA | TRBV7-8 | many | CASSWRESSEQFF | TGTGCCAGCAGCTGGAGGGAGTCCAGTGAGCAGTTCTTC
TRBJ1-2 | NA | TRBV15 | many | CATSSSRGYGYTF | TGTGCCACCAGCAGTAGTAGGGGCTATGGCTACACCTTC
TRBJ2-7 | NA | TRBV11-1 | many | CASALSLGNSYEQYF | TGTGCCAGCGCCCTATCGCTAGGCAACTCCTACGAGCAGTACTTC
TRBJ2-5 | NA | TRBV12-3/TRBV12-4 | few | CASSGRDFKETQYF | TGTGCCAGCAGTGGCAGGGATTTTAAAGAGACCCAGTACTTC
TRBJ1-6 | NA | TRBV6-5 | few | CASRKTKENSPLHF | TGTGCCAGCAGAAAGACCAAGGAGAATTCACCCCTCCACTTT
TRBJ2-1 | TRBD2 | TRBV10-1 | NA | CASHQRDFGEQFF | TGCGCCAGCCACCAGCGGGATTTTGGTGAGCAGTTCTTC
TRBJ1-6 | NA | TRBV21-1 | few | CASMGRVGQRGSPLHF | TGTGCCAGCATGGGTAGGGTCGGACAGCGGGGTTCACCCCTCCACTTT
TRBJ1-2 | NA | TRBV5-6 | few | CASSLRDYGYTF | TGTGCCAGCAGCTTGCGGGACTATGGCTACACCTTC
TRBJ1-1 | NA | TRBV4-3 | NA | CASSQVVSFEAFF | TGCGCCAGCAGCCAAGTAGTCTCATTCGAAGCTTTCTTT
TRBJ1-2 | NA | TRBV4-1 | NA | CASSQESTGRGGYTF | TGCGCCAGCAGCCAAGAATCGACGGGCCGCGGAGGCTACACCTTC
TRBJ1-5 | NA | TRBV7-9 | NA | CASGIHQPQHF | TGTGCCAGCGGCATCCATCAGCCCCAGCATTTT
TRBJ1-4 | NA | TRBV20-1 | many | CSARPQGVNEKLFF | TGCAGTGCTAGACCGCAGGGAGTTAATGAAAAACTGTTTTTT
TRBJ1-6 | TRBD1 | TRBV6-6 | many | CASSEFRGQGSPLHF | TGTGCCAGCAGCGAGTTCAGGGGGCAGGGTTCACCCCTCCACTTT
TRBJ2-3 | TRBD2 | TRBV6-6 | many | CASRGTTGSTDTQYF | TGTGCCAGCAGAGGGACTACGGGTAGCACAGATACGCAGTATTTT
TRBJ1-3 | NA | TRBV11-2 | NA | CASSLTGSLGNTIYF | TGTGCCAGCAGCCTAACAGGGTCCCTTGGAAACACCATATATTTT